The sequence of this T cell receptor beta chain was determined in a study of T-cell memory formation after mild COVID-19. This CDR3 has 15 residues. V was pared by 2 bases and J by 4 bases, with 13 bases between. As concerns this clonotype: Its specificity is unknown.

Study-level results: The study detected some responding clones in pre-infection memory, suggesting cross-reactive memory joined.

UMIs and sample barcodes were carried by the TCR alpha and TCR beta cDNA libraries that 5'RACE produced using constant-segment primers. TCRdb itself ran the 5' RACE reads through MiXCR, one entry per CDR3 protein. The sample has about 560,000 distinct CDR3 sequences, 20% to 25% seen once. Sequencing was performed on PBMCs or a T cell subset sorted from them (not recorded which). This sequence joins TRBV12-3 or TRBV12-4 and TRBJ2-3; D possibly matches TRBD1 or TRBD2 (6 bases each). This clonotype was sampled from an adult woman who had mild COVID-19 (a few samples of this study predate the infection). Cell type and time point are not known. CDR3 in DNA: TGTGCCAGCAGTTTATTAGGGGGGCTTGCAGATACGCAGTATTTT. Residues: CASSLLGGLADTQYF.